One T cell receptor (beta chain) is described in this entry. What it recognizes is unknown. This CDR3 spans 12 amino acids. Trimming cost V 4 bases and J 0 bases, with 4 bases left between them. In germline, CDR1 is LGHDT, CDR2 YNNKEL (reference sequence). Viral peptide pool expansion of antigen-specific CD4+ T cells preceded sequencing in the ViraFEST assay. Researchers isolated CD4+ T cells once 9 to 11 days of culture had elapsed. A positive SARS-CoV-2 PCR test fell between March and December 2020. On day 3 and again on day 7, half the medium was replaced with IL-2 medium. The data stem from a study of vaccination effects on CD4 cells after COVID-19. Produced via immunoSEQ multiplex PCR; TCRdb's table is partial and in-frame only. The top ten clones hold about 30% of a sample with about 45,000 clones, approximately 70% of them seen once.

The chain couples TRBV3-1 (or the pseudogene TRBV3-2) to TRBJ2-7; D ambiguous. The source is a human donor who had a prior SARS-CoV-2 infection. The source material was CD4+ T cells from PBMCs cultured with a peptide pool, sampled before COVID-19 vaccination. The DNA for the CDR3 is TGTGCCAGCAGCCCAAGCTCCTACGAGCAGTACTTC. As protein: CASSPSSYEQYF.